This paragraph covers one TCR beta chain sequence. Its specificity is unknown. CDR1 is SGHRS, CDR2 YFSETQ, per germline. The ends were cut back, 7 bases at V and 3 bases at J, with 13 bases in the middle. This CDR3 is built from 13 residues. Naive CD4+ cells were CD45RA-selected; the remaining cells were memory. The source of the sample is a study of shared clonotypes between healthy human individuals. Study summary: Three CD4 naive, three CD4 memory, two CD8 naive and one CD8 memory plate were used per donor.

Study-wide results and caveats: Researchers sampled only blood; tissue repertoires likely differ.

Assay execution took place at the deep level. Profiled with immunoSEQ multiplex PCR; TCRdb holds only in-frame clones, not every one. The data contain about 530,000 clones, about 96% of them singletons. Input material: naive CD4+ T cells sorted from blood. Subset described: CD45RA+ positively selected. This rearrangement joins TRBV5-1 to TRBJ1-1; tentatively, D is TRBD1 (5 bases). The TCR sequence derives from a woman younger than 45 in good health. CDR3 in amino acids: CASARDGDTEAFF. DNA for the CDR3: TGCGCCAGCGCTCGGGACGGAGACACTGAAGCTTTCTTT.